The clone carrying this T cell receptor beta chain was seen only once. Germline V gene data show CDR1 as SGHAT and CDR2 as FQNNGV. The CDR3 is 16 amino acids. V was pared by 0 bases and J by 1 base, with 12 bases between. This sample was taken from a study of T cell clones after liver transplantation. Sequenced by immunoSEQ multiplex PCR; TCRdb stores in-frame clones only, minus some. The profile covers about 76,000 clones, with 75% to 90% appearing a single time and less than 3% taken by the ten largest. The receptor comes from a human patient who received a liver transplant. Part of the T cells may come from the graft donor. The source was CD4+ T cells from blood, collected at the 22-month timepoint. The V call is TRBV11-2, the J call TRBJ1-1; D not certain. Here the CDR3 DNA reads TGTGCCAGCAGCTTAGAACCGACTCTGTGGAACACTGAAGCTTTCTTT. Residues: CASSLEPTLWNTEAFF.